This T cell receptor (beta chain) was identified in a study of T cells in Graves' hyperthyroidism and ophthalmopathy. The study, taken as a whole, reports: Classification by a 13 V-J model distinguished ophthalmopathy from stable hyperthyroidism.

As to this clonotype: What it binds is unknown.

Each diagnosis drew on symptoms, thyroxine, TRAb, thyroid ultrasound and orbital computed tomography findings. RNA transcripts were the template for amplifying TCR beta CDR3 regions. TCR CDR3 underwent first-round RT-PCR with the HTBI primer set. MiXCR was run by TCRdb on the multiplex PCR reads, yielding one entry per CDR3 protein. The sample comprises more than 500,000 distinct CDR3 sequences, 35% to 50% of which are singletons, and about two fifths rests with the top ten. The origin of this receptor is an adult woman with Graves' disease, either hyperthyroidism or ophthalmopathy (not recorded which). The sequenced sample consisted of peripheral blood or thyroid tissue (not recorded which).

The CDR3 coding sequence is TGTGCCAGCAGTTACTTAGGAGGATCGCAGTCTGGCTACACCTTC. This gives the protein CASSYLGGSQSGYTF. The rearrangement joins TRBV6-5 to TRBJ1-2, with D uncertain. V shed 1 base and J shed 7 bases, with 16 bases lying between them. The germline gives CDR1 MNHEY, CDR2 SVGAGI. This CDR3 has 15 amino acids.